Each of the 29 T cell receptor beta chains below was sequenced from the same sample in a study of blood T cell repertoires in COVID-19. Libraries were prepared by immunoSEQ multiplex PCR; TCRdb keeps only in-frame clonotypes and omits some of them. This sample carries hundreds of thousands of clones, approximately 84% of them seen once, and the ten largest clones take 1.9%. The sample comprised peripheral blood. The receptor set was obtained from a woman of 80 years or more with acute or convalescent COVID-19.

This clone was observed a single time. The chain joins TRBV6-6 to TRBJ2-5, with D maybe TRBD2 (5 bases). V was clipped by 6 bases and J by 2 bases, with 13 bases between them. This CDR3 is built from 14 residues. CDR1 and CDR2 (germline): MNHNY, SVGAGI (reference sequence). CDR3 loop: CASRRTDTQETQYF. The CDR3 DNA follows: TGTGCCAGCAGAAGGACTGACACACAAGAGACCCAGTACTTC.

This chain links TRBV18 with TRBJ1-2; 7 bases agree with TRBD1. Germline CDR1 KGHSH, CDR2 LQKENI. Germline trimming cut 5 bases from V and 4 bases from J; bases unmatched to any gene: 7. The CDR3 extends over 14 amino acids. Here the CDR3 reads CASSTGTEVYGYTF. In nucleotides, the CDR3 is TGTGCCAGCTCAACCGGGACAGAAGTCTATGGCTACACCTTC.

This clone was observed a handful of times. The chain uses TRBV19 and TRBJ1-2; D gene uncertain. The germline gives CDR1 LNHDA, CDR2 SQIVND (reference sequence). Between the trimmed V and J ends, which lost 11 bases and 1 base, there was a span of 20 bases. The CDR3 contains 15 residues. In DNA, the CDR3 is TGTGCCGCGCACGGGAAGACAACTGGTAACTATGGCTACACCTTC. Translated, it gives CAAHGKTTGNYGYTF. Combining the CDR3 with reference TRBV19 and TRBJ1-2 gives the whole variable domain DGGITQSPKYLFRKEGQNVTLSCEQNLNHDAMYWYRQDPGQGLRLIYYSQIVNDFQKGDIAEGYSVSREKKESFPLTVTSAQKNPTAFYLCAAHGKTTGNYGYTFGSGTRLTVV.

This chain connects TRBV30 to TRBJ1-2; D ambiguous. CDR1 is GTSNPN and CDR2 is SVGIG in the germline V gene (reference sequence). V gave up 5 bases and J gave up 7 bases, with 17 bases separating them. The CDR3 consists of 13 residues. CDR3 sequence: CAWSTAGYAGYTF. CDR3 coding DNA: TGTGCCTGGTCTACGGCGGGCTACGCTGGCTACACCTTC.

This chain links TRBV21-1 with TRBJ2-7; the DNA was not used to check the table's D call, TRBD2. TRBV21-1 is a documented pseudogene. The CDR3 sequence is 14 residues long. The CDR3 spells CASSKTGTTYEQYF. DNA of the CDR3: TGTGCCAGCAGCAAAACAGGGACTACCTACGAGCAGTACTTC.

This clone showed up just once. The chain has TRBV9 and TRBJ1-6, with D uncertain. Trimming removed 0 bases at V and 6 bases at J, with 10 bases between. The CDR3 consists of 15 residues. CDR1 is SGDLS and CDR2 is YYNGEE in the germline V gene. The CDR3, as DNA: TGTGCCAGCAGCGTAGGTGGGGAGGGTAATTCACCCCTCCACTTT. It yields the protein CASSVGGEGNSPLHF.

The chain is built from TRBV9 and TRBJ2-3; no clear D gene. Germline V gene data show CDR1 as SGDLS and CDR2 as YYNGEE. The germline V and J ends were trimmed by 5 bases and 1 base, with 8 bases remaining between them. This CDR3 region has 13 residues. The CDR3, as DNA: TGTGCCAGCAGTGCGGTCCGCACAGATACGCAGTATTTT. Residues: CASSAVRTDTQYF.

The chain's CDR3 is CASSLVQAGELFF. The DNA for the CDR3 is TGTGCCAGCAGCTTAGTTCAGGCCGGGGAGCTGTTTTTT. This chain connects TRBV11-1 to TRBJ2-2; D gene unclear. This CDR3 is 13 amino acids long. V shed 1 base and J shed 6 bases, with 6 bases lying between them. CDR1 is SGHAT and CDR2 is FQDESV in the germline V gene (reference sequence).

The chain uses TRBV28 and TRBJ2-7, with D maybe TRBD1 (6 bases). CDR3 length: 14 residues. Germline lookup yields CDR1 MDHEN and CDR2 SYDVKM. V lost 8 bases and J 1 base, leaving 15 bases between the germline ends. CDR3: CASLGAGWSYEQYF. The CDR3 DNA sequence: TGTGCCAGCCTGGGGGCAGGGTGGTCCTACGAGCAGTACTTC.

This clone was detected only once. The rearrangement links TRBV7-2 to TRBJ1-5; D gene uncertain. The CDR3 runs to 13 residues. The V and J ends lost 2 bases and 4 bases respectively, with 6 bases between them. Germline V gives CDR1 SGHTA, CDR2 FQGNSA. As DNA, the CDR3 is TGTGCCAGCAGCTTATCCGGGAATCAGCCCCAGCATTTT. Protein sequence: CASSLSGNQPQHF.

This chain joins TRBV13 and TRBJ2-3, with 8 bases lining up with TRBD1. The length of the CDR3 is 15 residues. The trim removed 5 bases at V and 5 bases at J, leaving 9 bases unmatched. Germline V gene sequence: CDR1 PRHDT, CDR2 FYEKMQ (reference sequence). CDR3 bases: TGTGCCAGCAGCAAACCGGGACAGGCGGGAGATACGCAGTATTTT. Its translation: CASSKPGQAGDTQYF.

The chain uses TRBV19 and TRBJ2-3; 7 bases map to TRBD2. J was trimmed by 2 bases and V by 5 bases; bases with no gene match: 7. Looked up from germline, CDR1 is LNHDA and CDR2 is SQIVND (reference sequence). This CDR3 comprises 15 residues. The CDR3 here is CASSDRDYPTDTQYF. DNA of the CDR3: TGTGCCAGTAGTGACCGGGACTACCCCACAGATACGCAGTATTTT.

The chain recombines TRBV28 with TRBJ1-6; no clear D gene. Germline CDR1 is MDHEN and CDR2 is SYDVKM. Deletions cut 1 base from V and 9 bases from J, with 4 bases between. The CDR3 covers 12 residues. The CDR3 DNA sequence: TGTGCCAGCAGTTTATCATTTTCACCCCTCCACTTT. It specifies CASSLSFSPLHF.

The chain carries TRBV12-5 and TRBJ2-7, with D tentatively TRBD1 (6 bases). The CDR3 extends over 15 amino acids. Germline CDR1 and CDR2: LGHNT and FRNRAP. Trimming removed 7 bases at V and 0 bases at J, with 16 bases between. The CDR3 nucleotides read TGTGCTAGTGACTCTGGGACAACGAGCTCCTACGAGCAGTACTTC. This translates into CASDSGTTSSYEQYF.

The chain employs TRBV19 and TRBJ1-2; a weak D match, TRBD1 (5 bases). Germline lookup yields CDR1 LNHDA and CDR2 SQIVND (reference sequence). The CDR3 extends over 13 amino acids. V was clipped by 5 bases and J by 6 bases, with 13 bases between them. The DNA of the CDR3 is TGTGCCAGTAGTTGGACGGGGGGGAATGGCTACACCTTC. Protein product: CASSWTGGNGYTF.

The chain has TRBV14 and TRBJ2-1; maybe TRBD2 (6 bases). This CDR3 has 15 residues. CDR1 and CDR2 from the germline V gene are SGHDN and FVKESK. The V gene lost 1 base and the J gene lost 8 bases, with 15 bases spanning the gap. CDR3 loop: CASSQGDWTNDEQFF. The CDR3 coding sequence is TGTGCCAGCAGCCAAGGGGACTGGACAAACGATGAGCAGTTCTTC.

The rearrangement links TRBV6-5 to TRBJ2-7; TRBD1 matches at 7 bases. CDR1 is MNHEY and CDR2 is SVGAGI in the germline V gene. J lost 3 bases, V lost 6 bases, and 8 bases had no gene match. The CDR3 consists of 14 residues. DNA of the CDR3: TGTGCCAGCAGGACTGTGCAGGGGGACTACGAGCAGTACTTC. Translating it yields CASRTVQGDYEQYF.

This clone was counted at least ten times. The gene calls are TRBV7-2 and TRBJ2-5, with 9 positions matching TRBD1. V shed 4 bases, J shed 1 base, and the junction held 1 base outside the gene matches. This CDR3 has 14 residues. CDR1 and CDR2 from the germline V gene are SGHTA and FQGNSA. CDR3 DNA sequence: TGTGCCAGCAGCTGGGGACAGGGCCAAGAGACCCAGTACTTC. Translated, it gives CASSWGQGQETQYF.

Note on this clone: This specimen includes other DNA sequences encoding the same CDR3. This chain connects TRBV5-4 to TRBJ1-1; D unresolved. V lost 0 bases and J 5 bases, leaving 8 bases between the germline ends. CDR1 is SGHNT, CDR2 YYREEE, per germline (reference sequence). This CDR3 has 13 amino acids. CDR3 bases: TGTGCCAGCAGCTTGGCCGGTGTGACTGAAGCTTTCTTT. It codes for CASSLAGVTEAFF.

The chain carries TRBV19 and TRBJ1-5; a possible D gene is TRBD1 (5 bases). Germline loops: CDR1 LNHDA, CDR2 SQIVND (reference sequence). V dropped 1 base and J dropped 7 bases, with 11 bases sitting between them. The CDR3 is 14 residues long. The CDR3 reads CASSIGQGYQPQHF. For the CDR3, the DNA is TGTGCCAGTAGTATAGGGCAGGGTTACCAGCCCCAGCATTTT.

The V and J genes are TRBV28 and TRBJ2-1, with D perhaps TRBD1 (6 bases). The CDR3 has 14 amino acids. The V gene lost 5 bases and the J gene lost 4 bases, with 12 bases spanning the gap. Per the germline V gene, CDR1 is MDHEN and CDR2 is SYDVKM. Here the CDR3 DNA reads TGTGCCAGCAGTGGCCCTAGGGGGTACAATGAGCAGTTCTTC. It yields the protein CASSGPRGYNEQFF. Full variable domain (outside the CDR3, taken from reference TRBV28 and TRBJ2-1): DVKVTQSSRYLVKRTGEKVFLECVQDMDHENMFWYRQDPGLGLRLIYFSYDVKMKEKGDIPEGYSVSREKKERFSLILESASTNQTSMYLCASSGPRGYNEQFFGPGTRLTVL.

This rearrangement joins TRBV28 to TRBJ1-6; D is possibly TRBD1 (6 bases). The CDR3 totals 14 residues. In germline, CDR1 is MDHEN, CDR2 SYDVKM. Trimming removed 3 bases at V and 5 bases at J, with 8 bases between. DNA for the CDR3: TGTGCCAGCAGTTTCGGACAGAATAATTCACCCCTCCACTTT. Protein: CASSFGQNNSPLHF.

The chain carries TRBV19 and TRBJ1-2, with 10 bases that match TRBD1. V lost 4 bases, J lost 0 bases, and 8 bases stayed unmatched. Per germline, CDR1 LNHDA and CDR2 SQIVND (reference sequence). The CDR3 runs to 17 residues. The CDR3 protein is CASSSSGTGEPNYGYTF. CDR3 nucleotide sequence: TGTGCCAGTAGTAGTTCCGGGACAGGGGAGCCTAACTATGGCTACACCTTC.

This chain connects TRBV19 to TRBJ1-1; possibly TRBD1 for D (6 bases). Trimming stripped 3 bases from V and 1 base from J, with 9 bases between. The CDR3 runs 14 residues. Germline V CDR1 and CDR2: LNHDA, SQIVND (reference sequence). CDR3 sequence: CASSMDRKNTEAFF. In DNA form, the CDR3 reads TGTGCCAGTAGTATGGACAGAAAGAACACTGAAGCTTTCTTT.

This chain joins TRBV6-6 and TRBJ2-7; 7 bases align to TRBD1. CDR1 and CDR2 from the germline V gene are MNHNY and SVGAGI (reference sequence). The length of the CDR3 is 14 residues. Losses at the gene ends were 5 bases for V and 3 bases for J; bases not matched to a gene: 7. DNA of the CDR3: TGTGCCAGCAGTAAGACAGGGAGTGGCTACGAGCAGTACTTC. This sequence encodes CASSKTGSGYEQYF.

Details on this clone: The same CDR3 arises from other DNA sequences in this sample as well. V gene TRBV28 combines with J gene TRBJ1-4; no reliable D call. V lost 5 bases and J lost 5, with 3 bases in between. There are 11 residues in the CDR3. CDR1 and CDR2 from the germline V gene are MDHEN and SYDVKM. DNA of the CDR3: TGTGCCAGCAGTCTAAATGAAAAACTGTTTTTT. Translation: CASSLNEKLFF.

This chain joins TRBV28 and TRBJ2-2, with D possibly TRBD1 on 7 matching bases. V was trimmed by 6 bases and J by 5 bases, leaving 16 bases between them. The CDR3 consists of 15 residues. Germline V gene sequence: CDR1 MDHEN, CDR2 SYDVKM. CDR3 nucleotides: TGTGCCAGCAGAAGGCAACAGGGGACTACCGGGGAGCTGTTTTTT. Its protein product is CASRRQQGTTGELFF.

This chain joins TRBV20-1 and TRBJ1-2, with D maybe TRBD1 (6 bases). CDR1 and CDR2 (germline): DFQATT, SNEGSKA (reference sequence). The CDR3 is 13 residues long. Trimming took off 3 bases at V and 4 bases at J, with 12 bases between the two ends. For the CDR3, the DNA is TGCAGTGCTAGTGAAGACAGGCGCTATGGCTACACCTTC. Translating gives CSASEDRRYGYTF.

The rearrangement links TRBV6-1 to TRBJ1-2; TRBD1 might be the D (5 bases). The V end lost 0 bases, the J end lost 2 bases, and 10 bases lay between the germline ends. CDR1 is MNHNS and CDR2 is SASEGT in the germline V gene. The CDR3 is 15 residues long. CDR3 nucleotides: TGTGCCAGCAGTGAAGCGCTTCAGGGAAACTATGGCTACACCTTC. This codes for CASSEALQGNYGYTF.